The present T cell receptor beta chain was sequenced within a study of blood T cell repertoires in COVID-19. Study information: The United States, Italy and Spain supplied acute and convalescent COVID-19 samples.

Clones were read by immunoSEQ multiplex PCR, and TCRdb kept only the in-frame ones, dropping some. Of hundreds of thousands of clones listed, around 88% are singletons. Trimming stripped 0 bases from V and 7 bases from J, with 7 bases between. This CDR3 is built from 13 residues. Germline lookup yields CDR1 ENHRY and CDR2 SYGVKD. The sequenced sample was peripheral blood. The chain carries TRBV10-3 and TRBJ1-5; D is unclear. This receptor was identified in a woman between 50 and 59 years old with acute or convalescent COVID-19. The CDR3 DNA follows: TGTGCCATCAGTGAGTCGTTGAGACAGCCCCAGCATTTT. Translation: CAISESLRQPQHF.